These T cell receptor beta chains were read from a single sample in a study of graft-versus-host responses after intestinal transplantation. Clones were sequenced by immunoSEQ multiplex PCR, and TCRdb holds only the in-frame ones, with some missing. The sample includes about 18,000 clones, 35% to 45% of them seen just once. Material: alloreactive CD4+ T cells from a mixed lymphocyte reaction culture, obtained before intestinal transplant. Receptor source: a human patient who received an intestinal transplant. CDR3s include the opening cysteine and the closing phenylalanine or tryptophan. The order of the fields is D gene, CDR3 length, V gene, clone size, J gene, CDR3 protein, CDR3 DNA. A D gene is named only where the DNA matches it firmly. The size of a clone is reported for some rows only, either as once, few or many, or as a class for expanded clones.

D gene: .
CDR3 length: 14
V gene: TRBV18
clone size: .
J gene: TRBJ1-2
CDR3 protein: CASSTTRHDYGYTF
CDR3 DNA: TGTGCCAGCTCAACCACCCGACACGACTATGGCTACACCTTC

D gene: TRBD2
CDR3 length: 15
V gene: TRBV7-9
clone size: medium-sized
J gene: TRBJ2-7
CDR3 protein: CASSSLAGGIYEQYF
CDR3 DNA: TGTGCCAGCAGCTCCCTAGCGGGGGGGATCTACGAGCAGTACTTC

D gene: .
CDR3 length: 12
V gene: TRBV6-5
clone size: medium-sized
J gene: TRBJ1-2
CDR3 protein: CASRDGPGGYTF
CDR3 DNA: TGTGCCAGCAGAGACGGCCCTGGAGGCTACACCTTC

D gene: .
CDR3 length: 14
V gene: TRBV10-3
clone size: few
J gene: TRBJ1-2
CDR3 protein: CAISEGPSRAGYTF
CDR3 DNA: TGTGCCATCAGTGAGGGACCGTCAAGGGCTGGCTACACCTTC

D gene: .
CDR3 length: 14
V gene: TRBV19
clone size: .
J gene: TRBJ2-7
CDR3 protein: CASSRLISSYEQYF
CDR3 DNA: TGTGCCAGTAGTCGACTTATCAGCTCCTACGAGCAGTACTTC

D gene: TRBD2
CDR3 length: 21
V gene: TRBV10-2
clone size: .
J gene: TRBJ2-6
CDR3 protein: CASSDRGGAGIILSGANVLTF
CDR3 DNA: TGCGCCAGCAGTGATAGGGGAGGGGCGGGGATTATTTTGTCTGGGGCCAACGTCCTGACTTTC

D gene: .
CDR3 length: 13
V gene: TRBV29-1
clone size: .
J gene: TRBJ1-1
CDR3 protein: CSVRRRGDTEAFF
CDR3 DNA: TGCAGCGTTCGACGACGTGGGGACACTGAAGCTTTCTTT

D gene: .
CDR3 length: 15
V gene: TRBV30
clone size: few
J gene: TRBJ2-7
CDR3 protein: CAWSVTGTTAYEQYF
CDR3 DNA: TGTGCCTGGAGTGTAACCGGAACCACTGCCTACGAGCAGTACTTC

D gene: TRBD1
CDR3 length: 17
V gene: TRBV18
clone size: few
J gene: TRBJ1-1
CDR3 protein: CASSPRGVGGMNTEAFF
CDR3 DNA: TGTGCCAGCTCACCCAGGGGGGTGGGAGGAATGAACACTGAAGCTTTCTTT

D gene: TRBD1
CDR3 length: 16
V gene: TRBV25-1
clone size: .
J gene: TRBJ2-5
CDR3 protein: CASSEYGTGIQETQYF
CDR3 DNA: TGTGCCAGCAGTGAATATGGGACAGGAATCCAAGAGACCCAGTACTTC

D gene: .
CDR3 length: 15
V gene: TRBV27
clone size: once
J gene: TRBJ1-5
CDR3 protein: CASSRGGYSNQPQHF
CDR3 DNA: TGTGCCAGCAGTCGAGGGGGTTATAGCAATCAGCCCCAGCATTTT

D gene: .
CDR3 length: 14
V gene: TRBV7-8
clone size: .
J gene: TRBJ2-7
CDR3 protein: CASSLGEVRGEQYF
CDR3 DNA: TGTGCCAGCAGCTTAGGAGAGGTCCGGGGCGAGCAGTACTTC

D gene: .
CDR3 length: 16
V gene: TRBV6-1
clone size: .
J gene: TRBJ1-5
CDR3 protein: CASSARGRQSNQPQHF
CDR3 DNA: TGTGCCAGCAGTGCCCGCGGTCGGCAGAGCAATCAGCCCCAGCATTTT

D gene: .
CDR3 length: 16
V gene: TRBV18
clone size: .
J gene: TRBJ2-7
CDR3 protein: CASSRGTVKRGSEQYF
CDR3 DNA: TGTGCCAGCTCCCGGGGGACAGTTAAGCGGGGTTCCGAGCAGTACTTC

D gene: .
CDR3 length: 17
V gene: TRBV4-2
clone size: .
J gene: TRBJ2-3
CDR3 protein: CASSHSGGGRLTDTQYF
CDR3 DNA: TGTGCCAGCAGCCACTCAGGGGGGGGCCGTTTGACAGATACGCAGTATTTT

D gene: TRBD1
CDR3 length: 14
V gene: TRBV10-2
clone size: medium-sized
J gene: TRBJ1-2
CDR3 protein: CASRPGQGNYGYTF
CDR3 DNA: TGCGCCAGCAGGCCGGGACAGGGAAACTATGGCTACACCTTC

D gene: .
CDR3 length: 13
V gene: TRBV19
clone size: .
J gene: TRBJ2-3
CDR3 protein: CASRLRTTDTQYF
CDR3 DNA: TGTGCCAGTAGACTACGGACTACAGATACGCAGTATTTT

D gene: TRBD2
CDR3 length: 15
V gene: TRBV6-5
clone size: few
J gene: TRBJ2-1
CDR3 protein: CASSQGLAEVHEQFF
CDR3 DNA: TGTGCCAGCAGTCAGGGACTAGCGGAAGTTCATGAGCAGTTCTTC

D gene: .
CDR3 length: 15
V gene: TRBV5-4
clone size: .
J gene: TRBJ2-3
CDR3 protein: CASGLGAGGADTQYF
CDR3 DNA: TGTGCCAGCGGCCTCGGGGCTGGCGGCGCAGATACGCAGTATTTT